The 18 T cell receptor beta chains in this list originate from one sample, sequenced in a study of T-cell reconstitution after alpha-beta-depleted transplantation in children. Molecular barcoding with unique molecular identifiers was used for the TCRbeta library. Via MiXCR, TCRdb re-called the PCR reads, giving one row per CDR3 protein. This table has around 440,000 distinct CDR3 sequences, about 10% appearing once. Sequenced material: PBMCs, taken before TCRalphabeta/CD19-depleted stem cell transplant. These receptors all stem from a child aged 2 to 9 with inherited bone marrow failure, due to receive a stem cell transplant.

This clonotype came up many times. The CDR3, as DNA: TGTGCCAGCAGCTCCTTTTACAATGAGCAGTTCTTC. Residues: CASSSFYNEQFF. The gene calls are TRBV7-9 and TRBJ2-1; D is uncertain. CDR1 is SEHNR, CDR2 FQNEAQ, per germline (reference sequence). The CDR3 is 12 residues long. Trimming removed 4 bases from V and 4 bases from J, with 5 bases in between.

This clonotype was seen a handful of times. The CDR3 here is CSVATGWGTEAFF. CDR3 nucleotide sequence: TGCAGTGTCGCGACAGGGTGGGGCACTGAAGCTTTCTTT. The chain joins TRBV20-1 to TRBJ1-1, with 7 nucleotides matching TRBD1. Trimming removed 7 bases from V and 4 bases from J; junction bases left unmatched: 9. The V gene's germline CDR1 is DFQATT and CDR2 SNEGSKA (reference sequence). The CDR3 has 13 amino acids.

Many counts were recorded for this clonotype. The rearrangement uses TRBV29-1 and TRBJ2-1; D is unclear. CDR3 length: 10 residues. Germline assignment: CDR1 SQVTM and CDR2 ANQGSEA. Trimming pared 6 bases from V and 7 bases from J, leaving 7 bases between. CDR3 bases: TGCAGCGTGGCAAATAATGAGCAGTTCTTC. It specifies CSVANNEQFF.

This clonotype was seen ten or more times. The V gene is TRBV20-1, the J gene TRBJ2-1; tentative D call: TRBD2 (5 bases). With 1 base removed from V and 5 bases from J, the gap between germline ends came to 9 bases. This CDR3 is built from 13 residues. Germline loops: CDR1 DFQATT, CDR2 SNEGSKA (reference sequence). DNA for the CDR3: TGCAGTGCTAGAGTAATCGGGGACAATGAGCAGTTCTTC. The encoded protein is CSARVIGDNEQFF.

The CDR3, as DNA: TGTGCCAGCAGTTCCTTCGGGACTACCCTTTACAATGAGCAGTTCTTC. Its protein product is CASSSFGTTLYNEQFF. The chain carries TRBV28 and TRBJ2-1; TRBD2 aligns across 7 bases. Germline values: CDR1 MDHEN, CDR2 SYDVKM. The CDR3 totals 16 residues. V shed 4 bases and J 4 bases; nucleotides not matched to a gene: 10.

At least ten counts were recorded for this clonotype. CDR3 sequence reads: CSVVRDWGYEQYF. In DNA, the CDR3 is TGCAGCGTTGTTAGAGACTGGGGATACGAGCAGTACTTC. The chain links TRBV29-1 to TRBJ2-7; D not resolved. V lost 4 bases to trimming and J lost 4 bases, with 14 bases between them. CDR3 size: 13 residues. In germline, CDR1 is SQVTM, CDR2 ANQGSEA.

With regard to this clonotype: A read error may be the cause here, since a much bigger clone is one base away. In DNA form, the CDR3 reads TGCGTCAGCAGCCAAGAGCCCGACAGAGGCTACGAGCAGTACTTC. It codes for CVSSQEPDRGYEQYF. The chain combines TRBV4-3 with TRBJ2-7; D possibly corresponds to TRBD1 (5 bases). Germline values: CDR1 LGHNA, CDR2 YSLEER. CDR3 length equals 15 residues.

This clonotype has at least ten counts. This chain links TRBV11-2 with TRBJ2-1, with 10 bases aligning to TRBD2. Per germline, CDR1 SGHAT and CDR2 FQNNGV. V dropped 2 bases and J dropped 3; count of bases not matched to a gene: 1. The CDR3 is 15 residues long. CDR3 sequence: CASSLLAGVYNEQFF. In DNA form, the CDR3 reads TGTGCCAGCAGCTTACTAGCGGGAGTCTACAATGAGCAGTTCTTC.

This clonotype was observed at least ten times. The chain uses TRBV14 and TRBJ2-1; a weak D match, TRBD2 (6 bases). V lost 4 bases and J 12 bases, leaving 13 bases between the germline ends. From germline, CDR1 is SGHDN and CDR2 FVKESK. CDR3 length: 12 amino acids. CDR3 residues: CASSLDGSWQFF. The CDR3 DNA follows: TGTGCCAGCAGCCTCGACGGGAGCTGGCAGTTCTTC.

This clonotype has at least ten counts. The chain is built from TRBV2 and TRBJ2-2; 7 nucleotides agree with TRBD1. Germline V gene data show CDR1 as SNHLY and CDR2 as FYNNEI. CDR3 length equals 16 residues. With 3 bases clipped from V and 6 bases from J, the junction kept 10 bases outside the gene matches. The DNA of the CDR3 is TGTGCCAGCAGTGATGAGGCCACAGGGGATCCCGGGGAGCTGTTTTTT. Protein sequence: CASSDEATGDPGELFF.

Ten or more counts support this clonotype. This chain uses TRBV18 with TRBJ1-1, with D uncertain. The germline V gene encodes CDR1 KGHSH and CDR2 LQKENI. The CDR3 length is 13 residues. Trimming took 3 bases from V and 3 from J, leaving 8 bases between them. The CDR3 DNA reads TGTGCCAGCTCACCCGTGACCCACACTGAAGCTTTCTTT. Amino acid sequence: CASSPVTHTEAFF.

This clonotype has a count of ten or more. This chain joins TRBV4-2 and TRBJ2-3; 8 nucleotides line up with TRBD2. The CDR3 is 18 residues long. Germline assignment: CDR1 LGHNA and CDR2 YNFKEQ. V lost 4 bases and J lost 6; bases outside the gene matches: 18. The CDR3 coding sequence is TGTGCCAGCAGCCGGGCGGGAGGCTTCGTTGGGGGCGGGGATACGCAGTATTTT. Translating gives CASSRAGGFVGGGDTQYF.

At least ten counts were recorded for this clonotype. This CDR3 reads CASSGQGTNYGYTF. The DNA of the CDR3 is TGTGCCAGCAGCGGACAGGGGACCAACTATGGCTACACCTTC. The rearrangement joins TRBV27 to TRBJ1-2; 9 bases agree with TRBD1. CDR1 is MNHEY and CDR2 is SMNVEV in the germline V gene (reference sequence). Trimming at V came to 6 bases and at J to 2 bases, leaving 4 bases not matched to a gene. This CDR3 spans 14 amino acids.

The table lists this clonotype with a few counts. This sequence joins TRBV5-4 and TRBJ2-2, with D possibly TRBD2 on 5 matching bases. V lost 0 bases and J lost 3, with 12 bases in between. Germline CDR1 is SGHNT and CDR2 is YYREEE (reference sequence). The CDR3 is 16 amino acids. The CDR3 is CASSLAGRADTGELFF. Written as DNA, the CDR3 is TGTGCCAGCAGCTTGGCGGGGAGAGCGGACACCGGGGAGCTGTTTTTT.

This clonotype was counted at least ten times. The gene calls are TRBV4-2 and TRBJ2-7; D perhaps matches TRBD1 (5 bases). The V end was cut by 4 bases, the J end by 0 bases, with 19 bases between. The CDR3 totals 17 residues. Per germline, CDR1 LGHNA and CDR2 YNFKEQ. The CDR3 DNA follows: TGTGCCAGCAGCCCAAGGGGTCCAGGACGGAGCTCCTACGAGCAGTACTTC. This gives the protein CASSPRGPGRSSYEQYF.

This clonotype was seen at least ten times. J is TRBJ2-5 and V is TRBV2; weak D call: TRBD2 (6 bases). The CDR3 runs to 15 residues. V was clipped by 7 bases and J by 2 bases, with 17 bases between them. CDR1 is SNHLY, CDR2 FYNNEI, per germline. The CDR3 coding sequence is TGTGCCAGCAATGCCCCTACTAGCTTGCAAGAGACCCAGTACTTC. Its translation is CASNAPTSLQETQYF.

This clonotype appeared many times. This rearrangement joins TRBV29-1 to TRBJ2-7, with 8 bases matching TRBD1. Per germline, CDR1 SQVTM and CDR2 ANQGSEA. The junction had 15 bases not matched to a gene; V was cut back by 6 bases and J by 2 bases. This CDR3 has 16 amino acids. The CDR3 reads CSVLGQGAADPYEQYF. As DNA, the CDR3 is TGCAGCGTCCTCGGACAGGGCGCAGCGGATCCCTACGAGCAGTACTTC.

This clonotype was seen a few times. The rearrangement joins TRBV30 to TRBJ1-2; D gene ambiguous. The germline V gene encodes CDR1 GTSNPN and CDR2 SVGIG (reference sequence). V lost 4 bases to trimming and J lost 2 bases, with 11 bases between them. CDR3 length: 13 residues. The CDR3 DNA reads TGTGCCTGGACGTTCGTGGGCAACTATGGCTACACCTTC. This codes for CAWTFVGNYGYTF.